The sequence of this T cell receptor (beta chain) was determined in a study of T cell responses to AZD1222 COVID-19 vaccine. Method: immunoSEQ multiplex PCR; TCRdb's copy keeps in-frame clones and lacks some. The sample contains 130,000 to 150,000 clones, about nine tenths of which appear only once. On this clone: What it binds is not known.

Study-wide results and limits: Repertoire samples came only from after the peak T cell response. Mostly white British, mostly female donors; authors suggested clonal diversity may be underestimated.

The germline V gene has CDR1 SGHAT and CDR2 FQNNGV. The V end was cut by 5 bases, the J end by 2 bases, with 18 bases between. CDR3 length equals 16 residues. The origin of this receptor is an adult in good health. The chain has TRBV11-2 and TRBJ2-5; tentative D call: TRBD2 (5 bases). This specimen was peripheral blood, taken on day 0 of AZD1222 vaccination. CDR3 bases: TGTGCCAGCAGCGAAAGTCCCAGCGGAAATCAAGAGACCCAGTACTTC. Translating gives CASSESPSGNQETQYF.